A single sample gave rise to the 5 T cell receptor beta chains below, sequenced in a study of blood T cell dynamics during melanoma immunotherapy. Time point defined: week 3, after first cycle of checkpoint inhibitor. Data came from immunoSEQ multiplex PCR; TCRdb stores just in-frame clones and leaves some out. The sample holds roughly 12,000 clones, nearly 90% seen once. Sequencing was performed on blood, taken from a patient treated with checkpoint blockade. The origin of the receptors is a human donor with melanoma.

V usage is TRBV28 and J usage is TRBJ2-7; the D is unclear. The CDR3 spans 14 residues. The germline CDR1 and CDR2 sequences are MDHEN and SYDVKM. V shed 1 base and J shed 2 bases, with 9 bases lying between them. CDR3 in amino acids: CASSLSNTPYEQYF. The CDR3 nucleotides read TGTGCCAGCAGTTTATCCAACACCCCCTACGAGCAGTACTTC. Supplemented by reference TRBV28 and TRBJ2-7, the full variable domain reads DVKVTQSSRYLVKRTGEKVFLECVQDMDHENMFWYRQDPGLGLRLIYFSYDVKMKEKGDIPEGYSVSREKKERFSLILESASTNQTSMYLCASSLSNTPYEQYFGPGTRLTVT.

The V call is TRBV18, the J call TRBJ1-2; a possible D gene is TRBD1 (5 bases). Germline CDR1 reads KGHSH; CDR2 reads LQKENI. The CDR3 spans 16 residues. V shed 3 bases and J shed 0 bases, with 14 bases lying between them. The CDR3 spells CASSPTPQAPNYGYTF. In nucleotides, the CDR3 is TGTGCCAGCTCACCCACCCCACAGGCCCCTAACTATGGCTACACCTTC.

This chain joins TRBV19 and TRBJ2-4; 11 bases fit TRBD2. The CDR3 length is 14 residues. In germline, CDR1 is LNHDA, CDR2 SQIVND (reference sequence). Trimming at V came to 7 bases and at J to 5 bases, leaving 4 bases not matched to a gene. CDR3: CASKTTSGENIQYF. CDR3 sequence (DNA): TGTGCCAGTAAAACGACTAGCGGGGAAAACATTCAGTACTTC.

This chain connects TRBV29-1 to TRBJ1-5; D not resolved. Germline loops: CDR1 SQVTM, CDR2 ANQGSEA. The CDR3 has 17 residues. V gave up 7 bases and J gave up 0 bases, with 22 bases separating them. The CDR3 region is CSARRTATPYSNQPQHF. The CDR3 DNA is TGCAGCGCCCGACGGACCGCTACCCCGTATAGCAATCAGCCCCAGCATTTT.

V and J are TRBV4-3 and TRBJ1-6; the match to TRBD1 covers 7 bases. This CDR3 spans 17 amino acids. Germline values: CDR1 LGHNA, CDR2 YSLEER. The trim removed 0 bases at V and 10 bases at J, leaving 12 bases unmatched. The CDR3 sequence: CASSQDVSGGGGSPLHF. CDR3 sequence (DNA): TGCGCCAGCAGCCAAGATGTCTCAGGGGGAGGGGGATCACCCCTCCACTTT.